The clone carrying this TCR beta chain was seen a single time. Its cognate antigen is unknown. These data come from a study of shared clonotypes between healthy human individuals. Whole-study results and caveats: With a handful of donors compared, about 5% of naive CD4 clonotypes were shared. At large depth, rarefaction still showed sorted-subset sequencing to be incomplete.

Germline CDR1 reads MNHEY; CDR2 reads SVGAGI. This CDR3 spans 13 amino acids. Every contributor of samples was a Caucasian grown-up residing in Nashville, Tennessee. The investigators split CD4+ cells into a CD45RA+ naive subset and a CD45RA-negative memory subset. The repertoire was sequenced with immunoSEQ multiplex PCR; TCRdb's copy has only in-frame clones and lacks some. The data hold a few million clones, with 85% to 95% observed a single time. This rearrangement joins TRBV6-5 to TRBJ2-5; maybe TRBD1 (5 bases). The J call may be wrong; the DNA end is better matched by TRBJ2-7. The sequence was obtained from a young man in good health. Specimen: naive CD4+ T cells sorted from blood. Subset specified: CD45RA+ positively selected. CDR3 coding DNA: TGTGCCAGTACCCCCGGCAGGGCATACGAGCAGTACTTC. Translating it yields CASTPGRAYEQYF.